This entry lists 22 T cell receptor beta chains sequenced from one sample in a study of T-cell memory formation after mild COVID-19 (dated by TCRdb to about 2021). Receptor libraries were prepared by 5' RACE. TCRdb shows the sequencer as Illumina NovaSeq 6000. TCRdb reanalyzed the raw reads on its own, using fastp at Q25 for trimming and MiXCR for clone calling, and kept in-frame beta chains. Records with the same CDR3 protein are collapsed into one entry carrying the most frequent genes and DNA. The sample data list about 150,000 distinct CDR3 sequences, and 15% to 20% of these were observed just once. Of the sample, approximately 2.4% falls within the top ten clones. The sequenced sample was PBMCs or a T cell subset sorted from them (not recorded which). The receptors were sampled from an adult woman who had mild COVID-19 (a few samples of this study predate the infection). The sample titles of this study are shuffled in the database, so cell type and time point are left out; the donor was told from shared clones.

The chain has TRBV6-1 and TRBJ2-7; possibly TRBD1 for D (6 bases). The CDR3 consists of 15 residues. CDR1 is MNHNS and CDR2 is SASEGT in the germline V gene. V lost 10 bases and J lost 2, with 21 bases in between. In nucleotides, the CDR3 is TGTGCCATTACGCTTGACAGGTACCGAGCCTACGAGCAGTACTTC. This encodes CAITLDRYRAYEQYF.

J is TRBJ2-5 and V is TRBV20-1; 11 bases align to TRBD2. Trimming cost V 6 bases and J 2 bases; bases outside gene matches: 8. The CDR3 is made up of 15 amino acids. CDR1 DFQATT and CDR2 SNEGSKA come from the germline V gene (reference sequence). CDR3 amino acids: CSAVNRTSGQETQYF. Here the CDR3 DNA reads TGCAGTGCCGTCAATCGGACTAGCGGGCAAGAGACCCAGTACTTC.

The gene calls are TRBV11-2 and TRBJ1-1, with no clear D. The germline CDR1 and CDR2 sequences are SGHAT and FQNNGV. This CDR3 region has 13 residues. Trimming removed 7 bases from V and 6 bases from J, with 15 bases in between. CDR3 bases: TGTGCCAGCACCTCGGGCCTGGCCGCTGAAGCTTTCTTT. This codes for CASTSGLAAEAFF.

In its sample, this clonotype was seen a few times. V and J are TRBV5-5 and TRBJ2-1, with 9 bases lining up with TRBD1. The length of the CDR3 is 16 residues. In germline, CDR1 is SGHKS, CDR2 YYEKEE (reference sequence). V lost 4 bases and J lost 1; bases outside the gene matches: 6. The CDR3 bases are TGTGCCAGCAGCGGGATCGGGACAGGGTCCTACAATGAGCAGTTCTTC. Amino acid sequence: CASSGIGTGSYNEQFF.

This chain links TRBV9 with TRBJ1-5; D is ambiguous. The CDR3 is made up of 14 amino acids. With 4 bases removed from V and 6 bases from J, the gap between germline ends came to 14 bases. Germline loops: CDR1 SGDLS, CDR2 YYNGEE. The CDR3 sequence is CASSPDGDGQPQHF. The CDR3 region has the DNA TGTGCCAGCAGCCCTGACGGAGACGGTCAGCCCCAGCATTTT.

This clonotype was seen repeatedly, ten times or more. The chain recombines TRBV9 with TRBJ2-5, with D perhaps TRBD1 (6 bases). Germline lookup yields CDR1 SGDLS and CDR2 YYNGEE. V was clipped by 3 bases and J by 4 bases, with 16 bases between them. The CDR3 consists of 15 residues. CDR3 nucleotide sequence: TGTGCCAGCAGCGCTATGGGGGCAGTGCTAGAGACCCAGTACTTC. It translates to CASSAMGAVLETQYF.

The chain couples TRBV7-2 to TRBJ2-5; TRBD2 aligns across 7 bases. The V gene's germline CDR1 is SGHTA and CDR2 FQGNSA. This CDR3 spans 13 amino acids. The J segment lost 6 bases and the V segment lost 3 bases, leaving 4 bases of the junction unmatched. As DNA, the CDR3 is TGTGCCAGCAGCTTCGGCGGGAGTCAGACCCAGTACTTC. Translation gives CASSFGGSQTQYF.

This clonotype came up once. The genes are TRBV29-1 and TRBJ2-5; D gene uncertain. The CDR3 covers 11 residues. The V end lost 7 bases, the J end lost 5 bases, and 11 bases lay between the germline ends. Germline V gene lookup returns CDR1 SQVTM and CDR2 ANQGSEA. The CDR3 nucleotides are TGCAGCGCCGCGGTAGGGGAGACCCAGTACTTC. Its protein product is CSAAVGETQYF.

The gene calls are TRBV7-9 and TRBJ2-3, with 8 bases aligning to TRBD1. This CDR3 has 15 amino acids. J lost 3 bases, V lost 3 bases, and 5 bases had no gene match. The germline V gene has CDR1 SEHNR and CDR2 FQNEAQ (reference sequence). The CDR3: CASSFSTGETDTQYF. In nucleotides, the CDR3 is TGTGCCAGCAGCTTTTCGACAGGGGAGACAGATACGCAGTATTTT.

The gene calls are TRBV5-1 and TRBJ2-2; D is unresolved. CDR1 SGHRS and CDR2 YFSETQ come from the germline V gene. V lost 1 base to trimming and J lost 1 base, with 8 bases between them. The CDR3 covers 15 residues. In nucleotides, the CDR3 is TGCGCCAGCAGCTTGAGTGAGCGGAACACCGGGGAGCTGTTTTTT. Residues: CASSLSERNTGELFF.

This clonotype was seen many times. The chain couples TRBV27 to TRBJ2-1, with D unclear. The V end lost 3 bases, the J end lost 5 bases, and 2 bases lay between the germline ends. The CDR3 has 11 residues. Per the germline V gene, CDR1 is MNHEY and CDR2 is SMNVEV (reference sequence). The CDR3 loop is CASSFHNEQFF. The CDR3 nucleotides are TGTGCCAGCAGTTTCCACAATGAGCAGTTCTTC.

This chain joins TRBV18 and TRBJ2-5, with D perhaps matching TRBD2 (6 bases). Trimming removed 4 bases from V and 5 bases from J, with 14 bases in between. The CDR3 runs to 14 residues. Germline lookup yields CDR1 KGHSH and CDR2 LQKENI. The DNA of the CDR3 is TGTGCCAGCTCACAAAAGACGGGGAGGGAGACCCAGTACTTC. As protein: CASSQKTGRETQYF.

This clonotype was seen many times. The chain recombines TRBV5-1 with TRBJ2-5, with D possibly being TRBD2 (6 bases). The V and J ends lost 6 bases and 5 bases respectively, with 17 bases between them. CDR1 SGHRS and CDR2 YFSETQ come from the germline V gene. The CDR3 length is 14 residues. Here the CDR3 reads CASNNGNREETQYF. DNA for the CDR3: TGCGCCAGCAACAACGGGAACCGGGAGGAGACCCAGTACTTC.

This clonotype has just a few counts. The V call is TRBV6-5, the J call TRBJ2-1; 7 bases agree with TRBD1. The CDR3 length is 17 residues. Germline V lookup: CDR1 MNHEY, CDR2 SVGAGI. Unmatched junction bases numbered 6, after V lost 0 bases and J lost 1 base. CDR3 amino acids: CASSYSAPRGSYNEQFF. Here the CDR3 DNA reads TGTGCCAGCAGTTACTCCGCCCCCAGGGGGTCCTACAATGAGCAGTTCTTC.

This clonotype was recorded a few times. V gene TRBV7-9 combines with J gene TRBJ1-1, with 9 positions matching TRBD1. The CDR3 runs to 17 residues. The V gene end was trimmed by 3 bases and the J gene end by 1 base; junction bases not matched to a gene: 9. Looked up from germline, CDR1 is SEHNR and CDR2 is FQNEAQ (reference sequence). The CDR3 DNA reads TGTGCCAGCAGCTTTAGGGGACAGGGTTTAACGAACACTGAAGCTTTCTTT. As protein: CASSFRGQGLTNTEAFF.

V and J are TRBV7-2 and TRBJ2-1; 7 bases fit TRBD2. The CDR3 has 14 residues. Trimming removed 1 base from V and 10 bases from J; junction bases left unmatched: 7. CDR1 is SGHTA, CDR2 FQGNSA, per germline. The CDR3 bases are TGTGCCAGCAGCTTAGTGATCACTAGCGTAGAGCAGTTCTTC. Encoded protein: CASSLVITSVEQFF.

This clonotype was seen a handful of times. The V gene is TRBV3-1, the J gene TRBJ2-1; TRBD1 matches at 8 bases. Germline V gives CDR1 LGHDT, CDR2 YNNKEL (reference sequence). The ends lost 4 bases at V and 6 bases at J; junction bases unmatched: 5. This CDR3 contains 14 residues. CDR3 DNA sequence: TGTGCCAGCAGCCTCGGGACAGGTCCCAATGAGCAGTTCTTC. Translation: CASSLGTGPNEQFF.

This sequence joins TRBV24-1 and TRBJ1-1; possibly TRBD1 for D (5 bases). Germline CDR1 and CDR2: KGHDR and SFDVKD. V was shortened by 9 bases and J by 1 base, with 14 bases between the two germline ends. This CDR3 contains 14 residues. This CDR3 is CATEEGSANTEAFF. The CDR3 DNA follows: TGTGCCACCGAAGAGGGGTCAGCGAACACTGAAGCTTTCTTT.

The genes are TRBV12-5 and TRBJ1-1; D is ambiguous. The CDR3 extends over 14 amino acids. Trimming took 0 bases from V and 5 from J, leaving 10 bases between them. Germline values: CDR1 LGHNT, CDR2 FRNRAP. The CDR3 DNA reads as TGTGCTAGTGGTTTGGTAAGGCTGGGGACTGAAGCTTTCTTT. It specifies CASGLVRLGTEAFF. Using reference TRBV12-5 and TRBJ1-1 for the parts outside the CDR3, the full variable domain is DARVTQTPRHKVTEMGQEVTMRCQPILGHNTVFWYRQTMMQGLELLAYFRNRAPLDDSGMPKDRFSAEMPDATLATLKIQPSEPRDSAVYFCASGLVRLGTEAFFGQGTRLTVV.

This clonotype was counted between two and nine times. The CDR3 DNA reads TGTGCCAGCAGCCGGAATCCAGGGGGGGCCTACGAGCAGTACTTC. Translation gives CASSRNPGGAYEQYF. V gene TRBV7-2 combines with J gene TRBJ2-7, with D perhaps assigned TRBD1 or TRBD2 (7 bases each). Germline CDR1 SGHTA, CDR2 FQGNSA. The CDR3 is 15 residues long. V lost 5 bases and J lost 2, with 16 bases in between.

This clonotype was counted many times. The rearrangement uses TRBV3-1 and TRBJ1-1; 8 bases are a match to TRBD1. Unmatched junction bases numbered 11, after V lost 0 bases and J lost 5 bases. Germline V gene sequence: CDR1 LGHDT, CDR2 YNNKEL (reference sequence). The CDR3 has 17 residues. CDR3 nucleotides: TGTGCCAGCAGCCAAGAAAGAAAACCAGGGGGCTTGACTGAAGCTTTCTTT. As protein: CASSQERKPGGLTEAFF.

This clonotype showed up many times. This rearrangement joins TRBV29-1 to TRBJ2-5; tentatively, D is TRBD1 or TRBD2 (7 bases each). Trimming removed 4 bases at V and 4 bases at J, with 16 bases between. The length of the CDR3 is 14 residues. Germline V gene sequence: CDR1 SQVTM, CDR2 ANQGSEA. The CDR3 loop reads CSVVGSGGGETQYF. In DNA form, the CDR3 reads TGCAGCGTTGTAGGATCAGGGGGGGGAGAGACCCAGTACTTC.